The source of this T cell receptor (beta chain) is a study of blood T cell repertoires in COVID-19. On the study more broadly: Samples of COVID-19 (acute and convalescent) were obtained from the United States, Italy and Spain. Nucleic acid was either cDNA or gDNA, and it came from T cells, B-cell-depleted T cells, or PBMCs.

This clone came up a few times. Germline V gene lookup returns CDR1 MNHNY and CDR2 SVGAGI (reference sequence). This CDR3 contains 14 residues. V lost 5 bases, J lost 4 bases, and 14 bases lay in between. Under the authors' procedure: Amplification of reference gene primers was used by the study to estimate nucleated cell counts. Clones were sequenced by immunoSEQ multiplex PCR, and TCRdb holds only the in-frame ones, with some missing. For V, J and clone size, that table is used; D and trimming come from the DNA. The table records 200,000 to 300,000 clones, just under 85% of them present only once. Sequencing input: peripheral blood. The source of this sequence is a woman of 80 years or more with acute or convalescent COVID-19. The V gene is TRBV6-6, the J gene TRBJ2-5; D is possibly TRBD2 (6 bases). The CDR3 bases are TGTGCCAGCAGTGAGCGGGTCACGGGAGAGACCCAGTACTTC. Its protein product is CASSERVTGETQYF.